This TCR beta chain was recorded in a study of a mutant IDH1 vaccine in newly diagnosed glioma. The wider study: Patients were given eight vaccinations, scheduled in weeks 1, 3, 5, 7, 11, 15, 19 and 23. Receipt of radiotherapy, temozolomide, or both preceded the study, and most received both.

This table comes from immunoSEQ multiplex PCR, and its TCRdb copy is limited to in-frame clones, with some not included. The sample includes 100,000 to 150,000 clones, about four fifths of them seen just once. This clone appeared a few times. Its antigen is still unknown. Regarding time point: week 11, during vaccination. With topical imiquimod, each dose of the vaccine consisted of 300 ug of mutant IDH1 20-mer peptide. The study enrolled donors with new WHO grade 3 or 4 IDH1-mutant, ATRX-lost astrocytomas. The CDR3 loop spans 13 amino acids. Germline V gene lookup returns CDR1 SGDLS and CDR2 YYNGEE. V lost 3 bases to trimming and J lost 10 bases; unmatched junction nucleotides: 6.

The TCR comes from a middle-aged man with glioma. V gene TRBV9 combines with J gene TRBJ2-1; 8 bases line up with TRBD2. The sequenced sample was PBMCs, obtained from a glioma patient whose treatment included an IDH1 peptide vaccine. The CDR3 nucleotides are TGTGCCAGCAGCGCATCTATAGCGGGAGAGCAGTTCTTC. Protein: CASSASIAGEQFF.